Listed below are T cell receptor beta chains from one sample, sequenced in a study of PD-L1 blockade in urothelial cancer. The protocol was immunoSEQ multiplex PCR, while the TCRdb copy is restricted to in-frame clones and leaves out a portion. The sample comprises 30,000 to 40,000 clones, roughly nine tenths of which are singletons, and over 9% rests with the top ten. Sequenced material: PBMCs, taken around atezolizumab (anti-PD-L1) treatment. Every receptor here comes from a woman aged 55 to 70 with urothelial cancer. Both conserved end residues are part of each CDR3. The order of the fields is clone size, V gene, D gene, J gene, CDR3 protein, CDR3 DNA. D genes are given only for firm matches. For some rows the clone size is stated as once, few or many, or as a class when expanded; others skip it.

abundance: .; v_gene: TRBV11-3; d_gene: .; j_gene: TRBJ2-2; CDR3aa: CASSLRLGGGHDGSGELFF; CDR3nt: TGTGCCAGCAGCCTCAGACTTGGGGGGGGCCACGACGGATCCGGGGAGCTGTTTTTT
abundance: .; v_gene: TRBV10-3; d_gene: .; j_gene: TRBJ2-3; CDR3aa: CAISEGLARYADTQYF; CDR3nt: TGTGCCATCAGTGAGGGGTTAGCGCGGTACGCAGATACGCAGTATTTT
abundance: once; v_gene: TRBV5-5; d_gene: TRBD2; j_gene: TRBJ2-5; CDR3aa: CASSLVGGGETQYF; CDR3nt: TGTGCCAGCAGCTTGGTGGGGGGGGGAGAGACCCAGTACTTC
abundance: .; v_gene: TRBV30; d_gene: TRBD1; j_gene: TRBJ1-2; CDR3aa: CAWTTGSGTGAFESYGYTF; CDR3nt: TGTGCCTGGACTACCGGGTCCGGGACAGGGGCATTCGAGAGCTATGGCTACACCTTC
abundance: .; v_gene: TRBV2; d_gene: TRBD1; j_gene: TRBJ1-4; CDR3aa: CASRDRGLGNEKLFF; CDR3nt: TGTGCCAGCCGGGACAGGGGGCTTGGAAATGAAAAACTGTTTTTT
abundance: .; v_gene: TRBV6-5; d_gene: TRBD1; j_gene: TRBJ1-1; CDR3aa: CASSWDRGGTEAFF; CDR3nt: TGTGCCAGCAGTTGGGACAGGGGGGGCACTGAAGCTTTCTTT
abundance: .; v_gene: TRBV11-2; d_gene: .; j_gene: TRBJ2-5; CDR3aa: CASCRRGYQETQYF; CDR3nt: TGTGCCAGCTGTAGACGGGGGTACCAAGAGACCCAGTACTTC
abundance: .; v_gene: TRBV5-6; d_gene: .; j_gene: TRBJ1-5; CDR3aa: CASSFQGRNQPQHF; CDR3nt: TGTGCCAGCAGCTTTCAGGGGCGCAATCAGCCCCAGCATTTT
abundance: few; v_gene: TRBV27; d_gene: TRBD2; j_gene: TRBJ2-1; CDR3aa: CASSSIGAGGPNEQFF; CDR3nt: TGTGCCAGCAGTTCGATCGGAGCGGGAGGGCCCAATGAGCAGTTCTTC
abundance: .; v_gene: TRBV6-5; d_gene: .; j_gene: TRBJ2-7; CDR3aa: CASSYSRAYEQYF; CDR3nt: TGTGCCAGCAGTTACAGCCGGGCCTACGAGCAGTACTTC
abundance: .; v_gene: TRBV7-9; d_gene: TRBD2; j_gene: TRBJ2-1; CDR3aa: CASRVLAGGYNEQFF; CDR3nt: TGTGCCAGCAGAGTACTAGCGGGAGGCTACAATGAGCAGTTCTTC
abundance: .; v_gene: TRBV18; d_gene: .; j_gene: TRBJ2-3; CDR3aa: CASSGGGSTDTQYF; CDR3nt: TGTGCCAGCTCAGGAGGAGGGAGCACAGATACGCAGTATTTT
abundance: .; v_gene: TRBV5-5; d_gene: TRBD1; j_gene: TRBJ2-7; CDR3aa: CASRPTGGGYEQYF; CDR3nt: TGTGCCAGCAGGCCGACAGGGGGGGGGTACGAGCAGTACTTC
abundance: .; v_gene: TRBV19; d_gene: .; j_gene: TRBJ1-1; CDR3aa: CASSWGGSAEAFF; CDR3nt: TGTGCCAGTAGTTGGGGGGGTAGTGCTGAAGCTTTCTTT
abundance: .; v_gene: TRBV5-4; d_gene: .; j_gene: TRBJ2-1; CDR3aa: CASSLAAVVLGEQFF; CDR3nt: TGTGCCAGCAGCTTGGCCGCGGTAGTTTTAGGTGAGCAGTTCTTC
abundance: .; v_gene: TRBV21-1; d_gene: .; j_gene: TRBJ2-7; CDR3aa: CASSKDQYEQYF; CDR3nt: TGTGCCAGCAGCAAAGATCAGTACGAGCAGTACTTC
abundance: .; v_gene: TRBV28; d_gene: TRBD2; j_gene: TRBJ2-1; CDR3aa: CASSSRGGLAEGGQFF; CDR3nt: TGTGCCAGCAGTTCCCGCGGCGGCCTAGCGGAAGGTGGGCAGTTCTTC
abundance: .; v_gene: TRBV2; d_gene: .; j_gene: TRBJ1-1; CDR3aa: CASSEGTVLGHTEAFF; CDR3nt: TGTGCCAGCAGTGAAGGAACAGTTCTGGGCCACACTGAAGCTTTCTTT
abundance: .; v_gene: TRBV5-1; d_gene: .; j_gene: TRBJ2-7; CDR3aa: CASSLGVFSYEQYF; CDR3nt: TGCGCCAGCAGCTTGGGCGTCTTCTCCTACGAGCAGTACTTC
abundance: .; v_gene: TRBV18; d_gene: .; j_gene: TRBJ1-1; CDR3aa: CASSPPAGATEAFF; CDR3nt: TGTGCCAGCTCACCCCCCGCGGGGGCTACTGAAGCTTTCTTT
abundance: .; v_gene: TRBV7-6; d_gene: TRBD2; j_gene: TRBJ2-1; CDR3aa: CASSLEVAGVSYNEQFF; CDR3nt: TGTGCCAGCAGCTTAGAGGTAGCGGGAGTGTCCTACAATGAGCAGTTCTTC
abundance: .; v_gene: TRBV7-9; d_gene: .; j_gene: TRBJ2-1; CDR3aa: CASSSTDSRERYNEQFF; CDR3nt: TGTGCCAGCAGCTCGACGGACTCCAGAGAACGCTACAATGAGCAGTTCTTC
abundance: .; v_gene: TRBV28; d_gene: TRBD1; j_gene: TRBJ2-7; CDR3aa: CASSGWGQKNYEQYF; CDR3nt: TGTGCCAGCAGTGGATGGGGACAGAAGAACTACGAGCAGTACTTC
abundance: .; v_gene: TRBV4-3; d_gene: TRBD2; j_gene: TRBJ2-7; CDR3aa: CASSQDRARRGRSYEQYF; CDR3nt: TGCGCCAGCAGCCAAGATCGCGCGCGTCGCGGGAGGTCCTACGAGCAGTACTTC
abundance: .; v_gene: TRBV2; d_gene: .; j_gene: TRBJ1-5; CDR3aa: CASSLDIRSPQHF; CDR3nt: TGTGCCAGCAGTTTGGACATAAGGTCTCCCCAGCATTTT
abundance: .; v_gene: TRBV7-8; d_gene: .; j_gene: TRBJ1-5; CDR3aa: CASSLGGASSGSNQPQHF; CDR3nt: TGTGCCAGCAGCTTAGGGGGCGCGAGTTCCGGGAGCAATCAGCCCCAGCATTTT
abundance: .; v_gene: TRBV11-1; d_gene: TRBD1; j_gene: TRBJ2-7; CDR3aa: CASSLTGGGYEQYF; CDR3nt: TGTGCCAGCAGCTTAACAGGGGGCGGGTACGAGCAGTACTTC
abundance: large; v_gene: TRBV4-1; d_gene: TRBD1; j_gene: TRBJ2-3; CDR3aa: CASSQRPGQGVGTDTQYF; CDR3nt: TGCGCCAGCAGCCAGAGACCGGGACAGGGTGTCGGCACAGATACGCAGTATTTT